This T cell receptor beta chain was identified in a study of cytomegalovirus exposure and HLA in healthy donors. Primers: 60 Vbeta forward and 13 Jbeta reverse. This table comes from immunoSEQ multiplex PCR, and its TCRdb copy is limited to in-frame clones, with some not included. The sample records around 170,000 clones, around 80% being singletons. Broader study findings: Researchers catalogued approximately 160 TCR beta chains as cytomegalovirus-associated. Analysis was carried out at a later point, and it linked a missense DCLRE1C variant to TCR beta V- and J-gene trimming.

V lost 5 bases, J lost 2 bases, and 5 bases stayed unmatched. This CDR3 has 15 amino acids. Germline CDR1 reads SQVTM; CDR2 reads ANQGSEA. Every donor was a healthy person donating bone marrow. Remarks on this clone: Antigen unknown.

The origin of this receptor is a woman under 30 in good health and CMV-seronegative. Specimen: PBMCs. The chain is built from TRBV29-1 and TRBJ2-2, with 10 bases lining up with TRBD1. The CDR3 coding sequence is TGCAGCGTTCGCGGGACAGGGGCAAACACCGGGGAGCTGTTTTTT. Protein sequence: CSVRGTGANTGELFF.